The sequence of this T cell receptor (beta chain) was determined in a study of blood T cells in healthy people across ages. Study conclusions and caveats: Significant beta diversity loss was already apparent by age roughly 43, declining roughly linearly.

Using a J-beta primer mix together with a sample-barcoded 5' primer, a second PCR was run for roughly 7 to 11 cycles. One entry per CDR3 protein, called by TCRdb with MiXCR from the 5' RACE reads. This sample yields around 2 million distinct CDR3 sequences, of which about 39% are seen a single time; roughly 23% belongs to the top ten. To note about this clonotype: The antigen is undetermined.

Per-sample yields of isolated PBMCs were at least 6 million. Extractions gave at least 5 micrograms of total RNA per sample. V lost 7 bases and J 4 bases, leaving 13 bases between the germline ends. This CDR3 comprises 13 residues. The germline V gene has CDR1 MNHEY and CDR2 SVGAGI. Sequences were obtained from blood. The chain links TRBV6-5 to TRBJ1-1; D perhaps matches TRBD1 (6 bases). The origin of this receptor is a human donor in good health. The CDR3 sequence is CASTKGGGTEAFF. In nucleotides, the CDR3 is TGTGCCAGCACCAAGGGGGGGGGCACTGAAGCTTTCTTT.